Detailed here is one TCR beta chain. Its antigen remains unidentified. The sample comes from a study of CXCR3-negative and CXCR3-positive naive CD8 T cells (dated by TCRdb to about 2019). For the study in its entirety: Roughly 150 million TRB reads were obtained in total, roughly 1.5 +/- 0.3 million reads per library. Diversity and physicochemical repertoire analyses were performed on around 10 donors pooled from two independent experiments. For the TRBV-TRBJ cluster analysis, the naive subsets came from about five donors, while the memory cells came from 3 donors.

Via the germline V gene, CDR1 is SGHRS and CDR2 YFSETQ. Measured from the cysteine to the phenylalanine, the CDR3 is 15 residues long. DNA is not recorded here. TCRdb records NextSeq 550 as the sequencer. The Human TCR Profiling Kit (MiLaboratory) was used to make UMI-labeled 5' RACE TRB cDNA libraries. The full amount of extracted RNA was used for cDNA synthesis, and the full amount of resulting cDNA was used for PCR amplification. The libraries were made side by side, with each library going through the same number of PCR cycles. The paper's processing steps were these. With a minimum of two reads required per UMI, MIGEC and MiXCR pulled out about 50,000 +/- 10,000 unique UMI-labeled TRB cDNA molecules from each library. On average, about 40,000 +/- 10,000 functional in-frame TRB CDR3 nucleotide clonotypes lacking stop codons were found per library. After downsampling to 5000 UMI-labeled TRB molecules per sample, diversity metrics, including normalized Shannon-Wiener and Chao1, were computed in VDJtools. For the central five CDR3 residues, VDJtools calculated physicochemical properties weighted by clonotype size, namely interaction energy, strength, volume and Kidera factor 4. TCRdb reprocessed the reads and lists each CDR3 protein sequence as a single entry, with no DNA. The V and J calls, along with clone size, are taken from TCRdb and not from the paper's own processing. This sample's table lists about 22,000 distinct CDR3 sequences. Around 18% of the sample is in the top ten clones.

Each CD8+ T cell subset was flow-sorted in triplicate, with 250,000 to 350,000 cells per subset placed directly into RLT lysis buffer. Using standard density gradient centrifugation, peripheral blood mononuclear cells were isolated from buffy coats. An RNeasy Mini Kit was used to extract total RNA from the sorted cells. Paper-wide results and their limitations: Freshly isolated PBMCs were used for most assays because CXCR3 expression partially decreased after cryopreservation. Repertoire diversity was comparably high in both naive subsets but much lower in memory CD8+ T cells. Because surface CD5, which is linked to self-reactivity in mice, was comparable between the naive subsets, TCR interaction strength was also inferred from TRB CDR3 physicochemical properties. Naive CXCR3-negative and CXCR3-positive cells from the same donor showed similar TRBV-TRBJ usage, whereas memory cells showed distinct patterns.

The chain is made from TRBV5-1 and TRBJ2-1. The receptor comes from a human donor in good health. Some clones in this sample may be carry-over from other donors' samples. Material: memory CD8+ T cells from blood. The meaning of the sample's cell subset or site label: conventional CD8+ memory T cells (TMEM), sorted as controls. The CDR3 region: CASSLTGGYNNEQFF.